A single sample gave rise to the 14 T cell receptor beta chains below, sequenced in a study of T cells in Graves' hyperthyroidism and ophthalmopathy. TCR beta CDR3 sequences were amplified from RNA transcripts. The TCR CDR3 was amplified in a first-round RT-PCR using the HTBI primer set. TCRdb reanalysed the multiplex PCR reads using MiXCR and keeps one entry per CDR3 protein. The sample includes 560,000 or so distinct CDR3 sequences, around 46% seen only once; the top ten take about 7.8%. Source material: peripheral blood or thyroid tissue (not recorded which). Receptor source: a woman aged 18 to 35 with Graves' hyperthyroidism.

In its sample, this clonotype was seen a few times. As DNA, the CDR3 is TGTGCCAGCATGAGAGGGGGGCTAGGGCCCCAGCATTTT. This codes for CASMRGGLGPQHF. J is TRBJ1-5 and V is TRBV2, with D possibly TRBD1 on 6 matching bases. Trimming removed 7 bases at V and 9 bases at J, with 16 bases between. From germline, CDR1 is SNHLY and CDR2 FYNNEI. CDR3 size: 13 residues.

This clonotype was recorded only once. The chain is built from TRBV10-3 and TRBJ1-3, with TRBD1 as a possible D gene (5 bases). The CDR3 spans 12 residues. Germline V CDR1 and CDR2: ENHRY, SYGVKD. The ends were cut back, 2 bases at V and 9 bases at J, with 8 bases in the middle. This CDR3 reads CAISEGTSTIYF. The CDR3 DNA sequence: TGTGCCATCAGTGAGGGGACTAGCACCATATATTTT.

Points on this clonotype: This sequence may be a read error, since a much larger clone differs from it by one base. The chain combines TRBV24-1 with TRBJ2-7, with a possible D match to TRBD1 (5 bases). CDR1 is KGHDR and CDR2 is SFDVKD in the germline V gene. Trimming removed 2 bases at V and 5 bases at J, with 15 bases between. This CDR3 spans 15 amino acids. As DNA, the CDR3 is TGTGCCACCAGTGATTCGGCAGGGAAGGTACACGAGCAGTACTTC. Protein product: CATSDSAGKVHEQYF.

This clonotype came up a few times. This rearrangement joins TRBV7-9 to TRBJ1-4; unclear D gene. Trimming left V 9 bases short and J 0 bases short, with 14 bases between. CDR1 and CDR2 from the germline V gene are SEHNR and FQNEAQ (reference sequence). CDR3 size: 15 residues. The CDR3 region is CASSIDIATNEKLFF. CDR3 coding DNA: TGTGCCAGTAGTATCGACATTGCAACTAATGAAAAACTGTTTTTT.

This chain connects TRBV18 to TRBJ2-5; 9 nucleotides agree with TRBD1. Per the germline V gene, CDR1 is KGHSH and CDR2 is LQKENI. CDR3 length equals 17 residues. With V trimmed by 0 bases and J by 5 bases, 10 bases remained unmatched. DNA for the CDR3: TGTGCCAGCTCACCACCGTTGCCGGGACAGGGATGGGAGACCCAGTACTTC. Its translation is CASSPPLPGQGWETQYF.

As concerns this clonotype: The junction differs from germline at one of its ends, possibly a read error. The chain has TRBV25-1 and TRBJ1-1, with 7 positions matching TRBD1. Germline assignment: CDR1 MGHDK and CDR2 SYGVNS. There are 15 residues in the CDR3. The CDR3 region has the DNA TGTGCCTGCAGTGCCGGAAGGGGGCAGAACACTGAAGCTTTCTTT. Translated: CACSAGRGQNTEAFF. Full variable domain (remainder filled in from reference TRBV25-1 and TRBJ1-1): EADIYQTPRYLVIGTGKKITLECSQTMGHDKMYWYQQDPGMELHLIHYSYGVNSTEKGDLSSESTVSRIRTEHFPLTLESARPSHTSQYLCACSAGRGQNTEAFFGQGTRLTVV.

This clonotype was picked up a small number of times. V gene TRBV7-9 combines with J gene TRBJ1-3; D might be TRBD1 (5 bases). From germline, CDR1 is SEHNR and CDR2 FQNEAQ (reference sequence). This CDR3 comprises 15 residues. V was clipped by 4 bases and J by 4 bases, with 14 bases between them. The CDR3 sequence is CASSSGGVLGNTIYF. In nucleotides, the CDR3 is TGTGCCAGCAGCTCGGGGGGAGTCCTCGGAAACACCATATATTTT.

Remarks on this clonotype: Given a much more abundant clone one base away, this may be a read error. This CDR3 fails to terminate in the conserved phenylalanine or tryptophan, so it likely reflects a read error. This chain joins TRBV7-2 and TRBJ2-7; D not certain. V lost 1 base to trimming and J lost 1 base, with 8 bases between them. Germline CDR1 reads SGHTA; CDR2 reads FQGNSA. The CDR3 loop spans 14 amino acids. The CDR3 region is CASSLDAGSYEQYS. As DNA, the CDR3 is TGTGCCAGCAGCTTAGATGCCGGGTCCTACGAGCAGTACTCC.

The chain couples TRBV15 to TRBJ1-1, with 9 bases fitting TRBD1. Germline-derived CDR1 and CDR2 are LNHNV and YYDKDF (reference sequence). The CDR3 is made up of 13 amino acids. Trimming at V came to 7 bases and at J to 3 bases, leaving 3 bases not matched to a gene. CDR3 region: CATTRQGDTEAFF. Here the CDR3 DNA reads TGTGCCACCACTCGACAGGGGGACACTGAAGCTTTCTTT.

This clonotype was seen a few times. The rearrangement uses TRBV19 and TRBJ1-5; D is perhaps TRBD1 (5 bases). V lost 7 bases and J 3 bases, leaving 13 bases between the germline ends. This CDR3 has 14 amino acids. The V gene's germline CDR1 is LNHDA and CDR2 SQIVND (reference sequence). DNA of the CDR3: TGTGCCAGTAATCGGGACGTTACCAATCAGCCCCAGCATTTT. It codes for CASNRDVTNQPQHF.

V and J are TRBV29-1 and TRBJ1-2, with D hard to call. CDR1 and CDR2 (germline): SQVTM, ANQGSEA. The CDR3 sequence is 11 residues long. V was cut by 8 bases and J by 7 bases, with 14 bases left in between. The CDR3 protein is CSLSPGRGYTF. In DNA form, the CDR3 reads TGCAGCTTAAGCCCGGGCCGTGGCTACACCTTC.

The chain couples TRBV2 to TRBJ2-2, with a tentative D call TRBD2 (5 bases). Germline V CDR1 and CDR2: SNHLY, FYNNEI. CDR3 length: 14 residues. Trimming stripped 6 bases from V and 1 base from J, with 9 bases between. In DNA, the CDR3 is TGTGCCAGCAGCGGGATCGAGAACACCGGGGAGCTGTTTTTT. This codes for CASSGIENTGELFF.

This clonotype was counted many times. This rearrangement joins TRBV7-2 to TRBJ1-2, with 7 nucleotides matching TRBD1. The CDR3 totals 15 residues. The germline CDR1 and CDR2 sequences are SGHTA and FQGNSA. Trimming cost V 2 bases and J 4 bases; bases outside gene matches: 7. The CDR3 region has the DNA TGTGCCAGCAGCTTAAAAGGGACAGCAATCTATGGCTACACCTTC. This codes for CASSLKGTAIYGYTF.

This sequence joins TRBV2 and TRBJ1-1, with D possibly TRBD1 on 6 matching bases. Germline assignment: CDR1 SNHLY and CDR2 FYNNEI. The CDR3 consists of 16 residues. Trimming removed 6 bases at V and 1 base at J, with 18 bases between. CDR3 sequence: CASSAPLGQTNTEAFF. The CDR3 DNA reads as TGTGCCAGCAGCGCCCCTCTAGGACAGACGAACACTGAAGCTTTCTTT.